The 7 T cell receptor beta chains given below trace back to one sample, sequenced in a study of beta chain features in type 1 diabetes. Study findings and constraints: Among patients with Type 1 diabetes, TCRB CDR3s were moderately but significantly shorter in every one of the four CD4+ subsets.

Their cognate antigens are unknown. As every portion of the isolated RNA was reverse transcribed, the sequencing read expressed TCRB transcripts. TCRdb keeps only in-frame clones here, not all; method: immunoSEQ multiplex PCR. The sample lists around 280,000 clones, approximately 15% occurring once. Sample: naive CD4+ T cells from blood. These receptor sequences come from a man aged 18-30 years with type 1 diabetes.

This clone was detected only a few times. V usage is TRBV28 and J usage is TRBJ2-3, with a weak D call TRBD2 (6 bases). This CDR3 contains 14 residues. Germline V CDR1 and CDR2: MDHEN, SYDVKM. V lost 5 bases, J lost 2 bases, and 11 bases lay in between. This CDR3 is CASSQAGSTDTQYF. CDR3 DNA: TGTGCCAGCAGTCAGGCGGGATCCACAGATACGCAGTATTTT.

In DNA form, the CDR3 reads TGCGCCAGCAGCCCGGACGGGGTGATGGCCGGGGAGCTGTTTTTT. It codes for CASSPDGVMAGELFF. V is TRBV5-1 and J is TRBJ2-2; maybe TRBD2 (5 bases). Trimming removed 4 bases at V and 6 bases at J, with 16 bases between. The CDR3 has 15 amino acids. Looked up from germline, CDR1 is SGHRS and CDR2 is YFSETQ.

The J gene is TRBJ2-3, the V gene TRBV28; 8 bases are shared with TRBD1. V was pared by 4 bases and J by 5 bases, with 2 bases of the junction left unmatched. The CDR3 spans 13 residues. Germline CDR1 and CDR2: MDHEN and SYDVKM. CDR3 in DNA: TGTGCCAGCAGTTCGGACAGGGAAGATACGCAGTATTTT. Protein: CASSSDREDTQYF.

The V and J genes are TRBV11-2 and TRBJ1-5; D is unclear. There are 14 residues in the CDR3. V was trimmed by 0 bases and J by 9 bases, leaving 12 bases between them. Germline V gives CDR1 SGHAT, CDR2 FQNNGV. CDR3 residues: CASSLDRGEGPQHF. The CDR3 DNA reads as TGTGCCAGCAGCTTAGATCGGGGAGAGGGGCCCCAGCATTTT.

The J gene is TRBJ1-1, the V gene TRBV19; 7 bases align to TRBD1. CDR3 size: 13 residues. V gave up 9 bases and J gave up 5 bases; unmatched junction bases: 9. In germline, CDR1 is LNHDA, CDR2 SQIVND (reference sequence). The CDR3 loop reads CASRQGQGTEAFF. The CDR3 DNA sequence: TGTGCCAGCAGACAGGGCCAGGGGACTGAAGCTTTCTTT.

The chain has TRBV6-5 and TRBJ2-1; 10 bases line up with TRBD2. Germline CDR1 is MNHEY and CDR2 is SVGAGI. With 6 bases clipped from V and 9 bases from J, the junction kept 8 bases outside the gene matches. The CDR3 length is 14 residues. CDR3 residues: CASRPGLAIGEQFF. CDR3 bases: TGTGCCAGCAGGCCGGGACTAGCGATCGGTGAGCAGTTCTTC.

The rearrangement uses TRBV2 and TRBJ2-5, with 8 bases aligning to TRBD2. CDR1 is SNHLY and CDR2 is FYNNEI in the germline V gene. V lost 11 bases and J lost 3; bases outside the gene matches: 8. This CDR3 has 13 amino acids. CDR3 loop: CADHSGGEETQYF. The CDR3 DNA sequence: TGTGCCGACCACAGCGGGGGAGAAGAGACCCAGTACTTC.